The next 30 T cell receptor beta chains were all read from a single sample in a study of T cell responses to AZD1222 COVID-19 vaccine. Repertoires were generated with immunoSEQ multiplex PCR, while TCRdb's copy carries only in-frame clones and drops some. Of approximately 140,000 clones in the sample, approximately 90% are singletons; the top ten hold roughly 2.8%. Sequencing was performed on peripheral blood, taken on day 0 of AZD1222 vaccination. These receptors were obtained from an adult in good health.

The rearrangement links TRBV24-1 to TRBJ2-2, with 12 bases that match TRBD2. The J segment lost 6 bases and the V segment lost 8 bases, leaving 3 bases of the junction unmatched. Germline V CDR1 and CDR2: KGHDR, SFDVKD. CDR3 length: 14 amino acids. CDR3 protein: CATKGLAGPGELFF. The CDR3 DNA reads as TGTGCCACCAAGGGACTAGCGGGTCCCGGGGAGCTGTTTTTT.

The chain employs TRBV11-3 and TRBJ1-6; D uncertain. V lost 5 bases and J 0 bases, leaving 5 bases between the germline ends. Germline loops: CDR1 SGHNT, CDR2 YENEEA. This CDR3 region has 14 residues. DNA for the CDR3: TGTGCCAGCAGCCAAAGCTCCTATAATTCACCCCTCCACTTT. Amino acid sequence: CASSQSSYNSPLHF.

V usage is TRBV7-2 and J usage is TRBJ1-2; the match to TRBD1 covers 7 bases. The CDR3 consists of 15 residues. Per the germline V gene, CDR1 is SGHTA and CDR2 is FQGNSA. V shed 1 base, J shed 1 base, and the junction held 3 bases outside the gene matches. The CDR3 nucleotides read TGTGCCAGCAGCTTAGGGGCAGGGGGTAACTATGGCTACACCTTC. Protein sequence: CASSLGAGGNYGYTF.

The rearrangement joins TRBV5-5 to TRBJ2-7; 7 bases are shared with TRBD1. The V and J ends lost 6 bases and 6 bases, in that order; junction bases with no gene match: 12. This CDR3 comprises 14 residues. From germline, CDR1 is SGHKS and CDR2 YYEKEE (reference sequence). The CDR3 here is CASTQDRAYGEQYF. The CDR3 DNA reads TGTGCCAGCACCCAAGACAGGGCGTACGGCGAGCAGTACTTC.

V and J are TRBV11-3 and TRBJ2-2, with D hard to call. CDR3 length: 15 residues. The V end lost 8 bases, the J end lost 1 base, and 14 bases lay between the germline ends. CDR1 and CDR2 (germline): SGHNT, YENEEA. The CDR3 DNA reads TGTGCCAGCGCCCTACCTCTGATGAACACCGGGGAGCTGTTTTTT. Translating it yields CASALPLMNTGELFF.

The genes are TRBV10-3 and TRBJ2-6; unclear D gene. The CDR3 consists of 13 residues. Germline V CDR1 and CDR2: ENHRY, SYGVKD. Deletions cut 6 bases from V and 1 base from J, with 4 bases between. Here the CDR3 DNA reads TGTGCCATCAGCCTATCTGGGGCCAACGTCCTGACTTTC. Translated, it gives CAISLSGANVLTF.

This sequence joins TRBV11-3 and TRBJ2-1; D remains unclear. Deletions cut 1 base from V and 2 bases from J, with 9 bases between. CDR3 length equals 15 residues. Per germline, CDR1 SGHNT and CDR2 YENEEA. CDR3 loop: CASSLGPSAYNEQFF. The CDR3 DNA is TGTGCCAGCAGCTTAGGGCCGAGCGCCTACAATGAGCAGTTCTTC.

The chain links TRBV7-2 to TRBJ1-6, with D hard to call. Trimming shortened V by 1 base and J by 0 bases, and 7 bases separated the two germline ends. The CDR3 spans 16 residues. Germline V lookup: CDR1 SGHTA, CDR2 FQGNSA. The CDR3 bases are TGTGCCAGCAGCTTAGACAGAAACTCCTATAATTCACCCCTCCACTTT. Translating gives CASSLDRNSYNSPLHF.

This sequence joins TRBV3-1 (or the pseudogene TRBV3-2) and TRBJ1-2, with TRBD1 matching 9 bases. The germline V gene has CDR1 LGHDT and CDR2 YNNKEL (reference sequence). Losses at the gene ends were 4 bases for V and 4 bases for J; bases not matched to a gene: 10. The CDR3 runs to 16 residues. CDR3: CASSLHDRGFVYGYTF. CDR3 bases: TGTGCCAGCAGCCTACATGACAGGGGGTTTGTCTATGGCTACACCTTC.

The chain recombines TRBV19 with TRBJ1-1, with D maybe TRBD1 (6 bases). The CDR3 runs 13 residues. Trimming pared 9 bases from V and 0 bases from J, leaving 11 bases between. CDR1 and CDR2 from the germline V gene are LNHDA and SQIVND (reference sequence). The CDR3: CASRTVMNTEAFF. DNA for the CDR3: TGTGCCAGCCGGACAGTAATGAACACTGAAGCTTTCTTT.

The chain combines TRBV18 with TRBJ1-3, with 9 nucleotides matching TRBD1. There are 14 residues in the CDR3. CDR1 is KGHSH and CDR2 is LQKENI in the germline V gene. V shed 6 bases, J shed 3 bases, and the junction held 3 bases outside the gene matches. The CDR3 protein is CASSRTGDGNTIYF. The CDR3 nucleotides are TGTGCCAGCTCTCGGACAGGGGATGGAAACACCATATATTTT. The variable domain in full, with the rest retrieved from reference TRBV18 and TRBJ1-3, is NAGVMQNPRHLVRRRGQEARLRCSPMKGHSHVYWYRQLPEEGLKFMVYLQKENIIDESGMPKERFSAEFPKEGPSILRIQQVVRGDSAAYFCASSRTGDGNTIYFGEGSWLTVV.

The CDR3 DNA is TGTGCCAGCAGGGGGACTAGTACCTACAATGAGCAGTTCTTC. The encoded protein is CASRGTSTYNEQFF. The J gene is TRBJ2-1, the V gene TRBV7-2, with 8 bases identical to TRBD2. Germline CDR1 and CDR2: SGHTA and FQGNSA. V was pared by 6 bases and J by 2 bases, with 3 bases of the junction left unmatched. This CDR3 has 14 amino acids.

DNA for the CDR3: TGTGCCAGCATCGAGTCGTCACACGATACGCAGTATTTT. This encodes CASIESSHDTQYF. The chain uses TRBV2 and TRBJ2-3; D is unclear. Trimming left V 7 bases short and J 6 bases short, with 14 bases between. The CDR3 is 13 amino acids. CDR1 is SNHLY and CDR2 is FYNNEI in the germline V gene.

The chain links TRBV28 to TRBJ1-6; D unresolved. The germline V gene encodes CDR1 MDHEN and CDR2 SYDVKM. V was trimmed by 5 bases and J by 0 bases, leaving 17 bases between them. The CDR3 is made up of 18 amino acids. CDR3 DNA: TGTGCCAGCAGTCCTCTAAGCCGCAGTAGCTCCTATAATTCACCCCTCCACTTT. Its translation: CASSPLSRSSSYNSPLHF.

This chain links TRBV19 with TRBJ2-1; 10 bases are a match to TRBD2. The CDR3 totals 19 residues. Per germline, CDR1 LNHDA and CDR2 SQIVND (reference sequence). Trimming removed 1 base from V and 0 bases from J; junction bases left unmatched: 9. CDR3 amino acids: CASSIGSAGGPSSYNEQFF. The CDR3 DNA reads as TGTGCCAGTAGTATAGGCTCAGCGGGGGGGCCGAGCTCCTACAATGAGCAGTTCTTC.

The V gene is TRBV6-2 or TRBV6-3, the J gene TRBJ2-3; 15 bases map to TRBD2. The CDR3 sequence is 17 residues long. Germline V gene data show CDR1 as MNHEY and CDR2 as SVGEGT. Trimming removed 4 bases from V and 4 bases from J; junction bases left unmatched: 6. This CDR3 is CASSWNGLAGGPDTQYF. The DNA for the CDR3 is TGTGCCAGCAGTTGGAACGGACTAGCGGGGGGGCCAGATACGCAGTATTTT.

The V and J genes are TRBV28 and TRBJ1-1; D not resolved. Germline values: CDR1 MDHEN, CDR2 SYDVKM. The CDR3 spans 13 residues. V dropped 3 bases and J dropped 1 base, with 6 bases sitting between them. Here the CDR3 reads CASSFFGNTEAFF. In DNA form, the CDR3 reads TGTGCCAGCAGTTTCTTCGGGAACACTGAAGCTTTCTTT.

The count of this clone is one. V and J are TRBV19 and TRBJ2-1, with 12 positions matching TRBD2. Per the germline V gene, CDR1 is LNHDA and CDR2 is SQIVND (reference sequence). CDR3 length equals 15 residues. With 4 bases clipped from V and 6 bases from J, the junction kept 4 bases outside the gene matches. CDR3 amino acids: CASSTGTSGLNEQFF. CDR3 sequence (DNA): TGTGCCAGTAGTACTGGGACTAGCGGGCTCAATGAGCAGTTCTTC.

The rearrangement uses TRBV19 and TRBJ1-5, with TRBD1 as a possible D gene (5 bases). The CDR3 is 14 amino acids. V dropped 6 bases and J dropped 3 bases, with 12 bases sitting between them. The germline CDR1 and CDR2 sequences are LNHDA and SQIVND (reference sequence). CDR3: CASRPGPNNQPQHF. CDR3 bases: TGTGCCAGTAGGCCGGGACCGAACAATCAGCCCCAGCATTTT.

The chain uses TRBV2 and TRBJ2-5; D may be TRBD2 (6 bases). This CDR3 spans 14 amino acids. CDR1 is SNHLY and CDR2 is FYNNEI in the germline V gene. The CDR3 region has the DNA TGTGCTTTAACGGCGGGAACCTACCAAGAGACCCAGTACTTC. This sequence encodes CALTAGTYQETQYF.

CDR3 bases: TGTGCCTGGAGTGCAGTCGACAGGGGATTCTCTAACACCATATATTTT. Amino acids: CAWSAVDRGFSNTIYF. This chain connects TRBV30 to TRBJ1-3; TRBD1 matches at 8 bases. The germline CDR1 and CDR2 sequences are GTSNPN and SVGIG (reference sequence). The CDR3 has 16 amino acids. The junction had 12 bases not matched to a gene; V was cut back by 1 base and J by 7 bases. The variable domain in full, with the rest retrieved from reference TRBV30 and TRBJ1-3, is SQTIHQWPATLVQPVGSPLSLECTVEGTSNPNLYWYRQAAGRGLQLLFYSVGIGQISSEVPQNLSASRPQDRQFILSSKKLLLSDSGFYLCAWSAVDRGFSNTIYFGEGSWLTVV.

The chain combines TRBV3-1 (or the pseudogene TRBV3-2) with TRBJ1-6; no definite D call. This CDR3 is built from 12 residues. The V end was cut by 4 bases, the J end by 8 bases, with 6 bases between. CDR1 and CDR2 from the germline V gene are LGHDT and YNNKEL (reference sequence). The CDR3 DNA reads as TGTGCCAGCAGCCTGTCACATTCACCCCTCCACTTT. This encodes CASSLSHSPLHF.

The V call is TRBV4-1, the J call TRBJ1-3; unclear D gene. The V gene's germline CDR1 is MGHRA and CDR2 YSYEKL. CDR3 length: 13 residues. V was cut by 3 bases and J by 2 bases, with 5 bases left in between. The CDR3 DNA follows: TGCGCCAGCAGCCATTTAGCTGGAAACACCATATATTTT. This encodes CASSHLAGNTIYF.

The chain employs TRBV12-5 and TRBJ1-6; 8 nucleotides align to TRBD1. Germline CDR1 and CDR2: LGHNT and FRNRAP. CDR3 size: 16 residues. V trimming: 3 bases; J trimming: 6 bases; junction bases outside the gene matches: 7. CDR3 DNA sequence: TGTGCTAGTGGTTTAGAACAGGGGGAAGGTAATTCACCCCTCCACTTT. It codes for CASGLEQGEGNSPLHF.

V gene TRBV3-1 (or the pseudogene TRBV3-2) combines with J gene TRBJ2-3; D gene unclear. The CDR3 is 17 amino acids. From germline, CDR1 is LGHDT and CDR2 YNNKEL (reference sequence). V was pared by 4 bases and J by 6 bases, with 23 bases between. The CDR3 nucleotides read TGTGCCAGCAGCCCCACCAGGCCGAGCGACCTTCAGGATACGCAGTATTTT. Its protein product is CASSPTRPSDLQDTQYF.

Only one count was recorded for this clone. This chain joins TRBV12-3 or TRBV12-4 and TRBJ2-3; unclear D gene. With 3 bases removed from V and 9 bases from J, the gap between germline ends came to 10 bases. The CDR3 runs 12 residues. In DNA, the CDR3 is TGTGCCAGCAGTTTTGGTAGAGAGACGCAGTATTTT. This sequence encodes CASSFGRETQYF.

The chain couples TRBV11-2 to TRBJ1-1; the D is unclear. Germline CDR1 SGHAT, CDR2 FQNNGV. The CDR3 is made up of 17 amino acids. V was cut by 5 bases and J by 3 bases, with 22 bases left in between. The CDR3 is CASSPGATRSGDTEAFF. For the CDR3, the DNA is TGTGCCAGCAGCCCGGGCGCGACTCGGTCGGGTGACACTGAAGCTTTCTTT.

Comments on this clone: The sample contains more than one DNA sequence encoding this CDR3. The chain recombines TRBV30 with TRBJ2-7; D ambiguous. This CDR3 is 10 amino acids long. The germline V and J ends were trimmed by 1 base and 4 bases, with 2 bases remaining between them. Germline V lookup: CDR1 GTSNPN, CDR2 SVGIG (reference sequence). For the CDR3, the DNA is TGTGCCTGGAGTGGTTACGAGCAGTACTTC. Amino acids: CAWSGYEQYF.

This sequence joins TRBV12-3 or TRBV12-4 and TRBJ1-2; a weak D match, TRBD1 (6 bases). This CDR3 comprises 12 residues. Trimming took off 2 bases at V and 8 bases at J, with 9 bases between the two ends. The CDR3 region has the DNA TGTGCCAGCAGTTTAAGGGGGAACGGCTACACCTTC. Translation gives CASSLRGNGYTF.

This chain joins TRBV27 and TRBJ1-2; D is unclear. Germline V gives CDR1 MNHEY, CDR2 SMNVEV (reference sequence). V was cut by 6 bases and J by 4 bases, with 9 bases left in between. The CDR3 covers 12 residues. DNA of the CDR3: TGTGCCAGCAGATCAGACATCTATGGCTACACCTTC. The encoded protein is CASRSDIYGYTF.